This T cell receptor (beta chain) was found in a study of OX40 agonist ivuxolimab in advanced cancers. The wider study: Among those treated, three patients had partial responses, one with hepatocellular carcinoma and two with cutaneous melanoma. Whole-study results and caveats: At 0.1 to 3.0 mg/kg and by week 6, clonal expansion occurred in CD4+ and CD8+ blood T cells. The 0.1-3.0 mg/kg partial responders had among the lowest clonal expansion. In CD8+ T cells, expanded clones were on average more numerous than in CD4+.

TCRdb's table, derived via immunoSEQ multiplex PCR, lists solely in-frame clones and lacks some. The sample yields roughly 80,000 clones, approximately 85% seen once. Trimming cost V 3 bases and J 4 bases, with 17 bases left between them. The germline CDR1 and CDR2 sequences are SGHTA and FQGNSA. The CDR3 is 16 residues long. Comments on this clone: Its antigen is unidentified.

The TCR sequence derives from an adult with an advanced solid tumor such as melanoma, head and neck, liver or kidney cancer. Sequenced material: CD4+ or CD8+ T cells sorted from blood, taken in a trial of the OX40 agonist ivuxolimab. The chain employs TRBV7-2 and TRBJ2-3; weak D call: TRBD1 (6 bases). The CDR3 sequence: CASSLVQGSRPDTQYF. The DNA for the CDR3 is TGTGCCAGCAGCTTGGTACAGGGATCTAGACCAGATACGCAGTATTTT.